One and the same sample provided the 27 T cell receptor beta chains below, sequenced in a study of CD8 T cells in Susac syndrome. Random hexamers were used to reverse transcribe the RNA input (about 0.5 to 1 ug). TCRdb reprocessed the immunoSEQ multiplex PCR reads via MiXCR and lists one record per CDR3 protein. The repertoire holds under 200,000 distinct CDR3 sequences, with 85% to 95% as singletons. The sample taken for sequencing was CD4+ T cells from PBMCs. Receptors were obtained from a human donor in good health.

The rearrangement links TRBV29-1 to TRBJ1-1; tentatively, D is TRBD1 (6 bases). The germline gives CDR1 SQVTM, CDR2 ANQGSEA. The CDR3 consists of 13 residues. The V end lost 6 bases, the J end lost 6 bases, and 17 bases lay between the germline ends. The CDR3 nucleotides are TGCAGCGTCCCTTCCTCGTCAGGGGCTGAAGCTTTCTTT. It is translated as CSVPSSSGAEAFF.

The chain carries TRBV6-5 and TRBJ2-2, with D unresolved. The germline CDR1 and CDR2 sequences are MNHEY and SVGAGI. This CDR3 has 15 residues. Deletions cut 2 bases from V and 8 bases from J, with 15 bases between. The CDR3 DNA sequence: TGTGCCAGCAGTTACGTAGGATTAGGGTCGGGGGAGCTGTTTTTT. As protein: CASSYVGLGSGELFF.

The chain has TRBV12-3 or TRBV12-4 and TRBJ1-2; no clear D gene. The CDR3 consists of 13 residues. V lost 3 bases, J lost 6 bases, and 11 bases lay in between. The CDR3, as DNA: TGTGCCAGCAGTTTGATACCAGGCCATGGCTACACCTTC. Protein product: CASSLIPGHGYTF.

The chain uses TRBV9 and TRBJ1-1; D gene unclear. The V gene's germline CDR1 is SGDLS and CDR2 YYNGEE. V lost 2 bases and J lost 1, with 9 bases in between. The CDR3 is 14 amino acids. The CDR3 reads CASSVDLPNTEAFF. In nucleotides, the CDR3 is TGTGCCAGCAGCGTGGACTTACCGAACACTGAAGCTTTCTTT.

The rearrangement links TRBV7-8 to TRBJ1-5, with 8 positions matching TRBD1. V lost 4 bases and J lost 2; bases outside the gene matches: 10. Germline CDR1 is SGHVS and CDR2 is FQNEAQ. The CDR3 sequence is 17 residues long. DNA of the CDR3: TGTGCCAGCAGCTCCGGGACAGGCCGGCGGGGCAATCAGCCCCAGCATTTT. This translates into CASSSGTGRRGNQPQHF.

This chain links TRBV29-1 with TRBJ1-1, with 9 bases aligning to TRBD1. The CDR3 consists of 11 residues. With V trimmed by 6 bases and J by 9 bases, 5 bases remained unmatched. Germline assignment: CDR1 SQVTM and CDR2 ANQGSEA. CDR3 sequence (DNA): TGCAGCGTGGGAGGACAGGGGAAAGCTTTCTTT. Protein product: CSVGGQGKAFF.

V gene TRBV5-1 combines with J gene TRBJ2-3; 7 positions agree with TRBD1. Looked up from germline, CDR1 is SGHRS and CDR2 is YFSETQ. Trimming removed 4 bases from V and 2 bases from J; junction bases left unmatched: 7. This CDR3 contains 15 residues. CDR3 sequence: CASSLDRTDTDTQYF. In DNA, the CDR3 is TGCGCCAGCAGCCTGGACAGGACCGACACAGATACGCAGTATTTT.

This clonotype showed up just once. CDR3 coding DNA: TGTGCCAGCAGCTCACGGGACGGCAACTATGGCTACACCTTC. It specifies CASSSRDGNYGYTF. This chain connects TRBV7-2 to TRBJ1-2, with D possibly TRBD1 on 5 matching bases. Trimming removed 4 bases at V and 2 bases at J, with 11 bases between. This CDR3 is 14 amino acids long. CDR1 is SGHTA, CDR2 FQGNSA, per germline.

The chain uses TRBV29-1 and TRBJ1-5; the match to TRBD1 covers 8 bases. V dropped 5 bases and J dropped 6; count of bases not matched to a gene: 9. The germline V gene encodes CDR1 SQVTM and CDR2 ANQGSEA. This CDR3 has 14 residues. CDR3 sequence: CSVKNTGGTQPQHF. CDR3 coding DNA: TGCAGCGTTAAGAACACAGGGGGAACTCAGCCCCAGCATTTT.

The chain carries TRBV2 and TRBJ2-7; D gene unclear. This CDR3 contains 12 residues. The germline gives CDR1 SNHLY, CDR2 FYNNEI. V was shortened by 6 bases and J by 0 bases, with 6 bases between the two germline ends. The CDR3 sequence: CASSGTSYEQYV. The CDR3 DNA is TGTGCCAGCAGCGGCACCTCCTACGAGCAGTACGTC.

The chain has TRBV29-1 and TRBJ2-2; the D call may be TRBD1 or TRBD2 (5 bases each). This CDR3 region has 14 residues. Germline assignment: CDR1 SQVTM and CDR2 ANQGSEA. The germline V and J ends were trimmed by 6 bases and 4 bases, with 15 bases remaining between them. In DNA, the CDR3 is TGCAGCGTCTCCGCGATTGGGACCACCGGGGAGCTGTTTTTT. Translated: CSVSAIGTTGELFF.

V usage is TRBV24-1 and J usage is TRBJ2-1; a possible D gene is TRBD2 (6 bases). Germline CDR1 and CDR2: KGHDR and SFDVKD. CDR3 length: 13 residues. V was cut by 9 bases and J by 1 base, with 9 bases left in between. The CDR3 sequence: CATLGGSYNEQFF. The CDR3 DNA follows: TGTGCCACCCTGGGAGGATCCTACAATGAGCAGTTCTTC.

CDR3 sequence: CSATSGASSYNEQFF. DNA for the CDR3: TGCAGTGCTACTAGCGGAGCAAGCTCCTACAATGAGCAGTTCTTC. V is TRBV20-1 and J is TRBJ2-1, with 7 nucleotides matching TRBD2. V shed 4 bases and J 0 bases; nucleotides not matched to a gene: 6. Per the germline V gene, CDR1 is DFQATT and CDR2 is SNEGSKA (reference sequence). The CDR3 is made up of 15 amino acids.

This chain connects TRBV9 to TRBJ2-6, with 9 bases fitting TRBD2. CDR3 size: 18 residues. The junction had 4 bases not matched to a gene; V was cut back by 0 bases and J by 0 bases. CDR1 is SGDLS, CDR2 YYNGEE, per germline. The CDR3 DNA follows: TGTGCCAGCAGCGTAGGGGCTAGCGGGAACTCTGGGGCCAACGTCCTGACTTTC. Residues: CASSVGASGNSGANVLTF.

The rearrangement joins TRBV7-3 to TRBJ1-1; 9 nucleotides line up with TRBD1. Germline V CDR1 and CDR2: SGHTA, FQGTGA. This CDR3 region has 15 residues. J gave up 2 bases and V 1 base, and 2 bases lay outside the gene matches. This chain's CDR3 is CASSLRGQGNTEAFF. The DNA of the CDR3 is TGTGCCAGCAGCTTAAGGGGACAGGGTAACACTGAAGCTTTCTTT.

The V gene is TRBV6-1, the J gene TRBJ1-5, with 7 bases that match TRBD1. Germline V gives CDR1 MNHNS, CDR2 SASEGT. The CDR3 is 14 amino acids. Trimming at V came to 5 bases and at J to 5 bases, leaving 6 bases not matched to a gene. The CDR3 region is CASSYTGAHQPQHF. CDR3 in DNA: TGTGCCAGCAGTTATACAGGGGCTCATCAGCCCCAGCATTTT.

The genes are TRBV30 and TRBJ1-1; 7 bases line up with TRBD1. Per the germline V gene, CDR1 is GTSNPN and CDR2 is SVGIG (reference sequence). V lost 3 bases to trimming and J lost 4 bases; unmatched junction nucleotides: 5. This CDR3 is built from 13 residues. CDR3 in amino acids: CAWSNRGGTEAFF. In DNA form, the CDR3 reads TGTGCCTGGAGCAACAGGGGCGGCACTGAAGCTTTCTTT.

The gene calls are TRBV4-1 and TRBJ2-3; 14 bases line up with TRBD2. J gave up 0 bases and V 5 bases, and 10 bases lay outside the gene matches. The V gene's germline CDR1 is MGHRA and CDR2 YSYEKL. The CDR3 runs 19 residues. The CDR3 nucleotides read TGCGCCAGCAGCTCCAGGACTAGCGGGGGGACCCTTAGCACAGATACGCAGTATTTT. This translates into CASSSRTSGGTLSTDTQYF.

The chain couples TRBV3-1 to TRBJ2-3; D unresolved. The CDR3 runs to 16 residues. With 0 bases removed from V and 0 bases from J, the gap between germline ends came to 10 bases. Germline loops: CDR1 LGHDT, CDR2 YNNKEL (reference sequence). CDR3 bases: TGTGCCAGCAGCCAAGATCGATTTTCTAGCACAGATACGCAGTATTTT. Translation: CASSQDRFSSTDTQYF.

The V gene is TRBV5-4, the J gene TRBJ2-1, with TRBD1 identical over 8 bases. This CDR3 is 15 amino acids long. V trimming: 4 bases; J trimming: 4 bases; junction bases outside the gene matches: 7. Germline V lookup: CDR1 SGHNT, CDR2 YYREEE (reference sequence). CDR3 sequence reads: CASSVPGQAYNEQFF. Written as DNA, the CDR3 is TGTGCCAGCAGCGTTCCGGGACAGGCTTACAATGAGCAGTTCTTC. The variable domain in full, with the rest retrieved from reference TRBV5-4 and TRBJ2-1, is ETGVTQSPTHLIKTRGQQVTLRCSSQSGHNTVSWYQQALGQGPQFIFQYYREEENGRGNFPPRFSGLQFPNYSSELNVNALELDDSALYLCASSVPGQAYNEQFFGPGTRLTVL.

V is TRBV4-1 and J is TRBJ1-4; maybe TRBD1 (5 bases). The CDR3 has 16 amino acids. The germline V gene has CDR1 MGHRA and CDR2 YSYEKL. With 1 base removed from V and 7 bases from J, the gap between germline ends came to 16 bases. CDR3 protein: CASSQVRLGGGEKLFF. Here the CDR3 DNA reads TGCGCCAGCAGCCAAGTAAGACTGGGCGGGGGTGAAAAACTGTTTTTT.

The DNA for the CDR3 is TGCAGCGTTGGTTCGGGGGTTAATTCACCCCTCCACTTT. Encoded protein: CSVGSGVNSPLHF. This chain uses TRBV29-1 with TRBJ1-6, with D maybe TRBD1 (5 bases). Trimming removed 4 bases at V and 6 bases at J, with 10 bases between. The CDR3 extends over 13 amino acids. CDR1 is SQVTM, CDR2 ANQGSEA, per germline.

The chain links TRBV4-3 to TRBJ2-3; 10 bases match TRBD2. This CDR3 is 17 amino acids long. The V segment lost 4 bases and the J segment 1 base; nucleotides outside the gene matches: 8. Germline values: CDR1 LGHNA, CDR2 YSLEER. The CDR3 region has the DNA TGCGCCAGCAGCCCTACTGGAAGCGGGGGGGGCACAGATACGCAGTATTTT. Its translation: CASSPTGSGGGTDTQYF.

The chain recombines TRBV6-7 with TRBJ2-2; 7 bases agree with TRBD1. Being an ORF, TRBV6-7 has a function that is uncertain. There are 12 residues in the CDR3. Trimming took 7 bases from V and 6 from J; bases not matched to a gene: 2. The CDR3 sequence: CASNQGAGELFF. The DNA of the CDR3 is TGTGCCAGCAATCAGGGGGCCGGGGAGCTGTTTTTT.

This clonotype was detected once. This rearrangement joins TRBV4-3 to TRBJ2-7, with TRBD1 matching 7 bases. CDR3 length: 14 residues. Germline CDR1 and CDR2: LGHNA and YSLEER. V shed 0 bases and J 2 bases; nucleotides not matched to a gene: 1. The CDR3 DNA sequence: TGCGCCAGCAGCCAAGAGGACAGGACCTACGAGCAGTACTTC. Translation: CASSQEDRTYEQYF.

V usage is TRBV24-1 and J usage is TRBJ2-5, with a weak D call TRBD2 (6 bases). Trimming left V 4 bases short and J 1 base short, with 9 bases between. CDR1 and CDR2 (germline): KGHDR, SFDVKD. This CDR3 is built from 14 residues. The CDR3 here is CATSEPGLQETQYF. For the CDR3, the DNA is TGTGCCACCAGTGAACCGGGACTCCAAGAGACCCAGTACTTC.

The J gene is TRBJ1-2, the V gene TRBV11-2; 7 nucleotides match TRBD1. The CDR3 is 14 residues long. V was clipped by 5 bases and J by 10 bases; unmatched bases: 13. Germline V gene data show CDR1 as SGHAT and CDR2 as FQNNGV. CDR3 amino acids: CASSRGQLPDIYTF. The DNA for the CDR3 is TGTGCCAGCAGCCGGGGACAGTTGCCAGATATCTACACCTTC.